This is a list of T cell receptor beta chains from one sample in a study of blood T cells in healthy people across ages. From the 5' RACE reads, TCRdb called clonotypes with MiXCR, one entry per CDR3 protein. The sample includes around 1.1 million distinct CDR3 sequences, roughly two fifths seen only once; the top ten take around 14%. Material: blood. All receptors derive from a man aged 18-30 years in good health. CDR3s leave out the opening cysteine and the closing phenylalanine or tryptophan. A D gene is named only where the DNA matches it firmly.

v_gene | len | d_gene | CDR3aa
TRBV5-1 | 13 | - | ASSLGGLETDTQY
TRBV24-1 | 12 | - | ATSDFRSDYGYT
TRBV7-6 | 14 | TRBD1 | ASSLGGQGGHTEAF
TRBV6-1 | 13 | TRBD1 | ASTMDRGTQETQY
TRBV20-1 | 11 | - | SASQTGNTEAF
TRBV3-1 | 14 | - | ASSQDLSTSNYGYT
TRBV27 | 13 | - | ASSPTTAISEKLF
TRBV4-3 | 11 | - | ASSQGRYTEAF
TRBV7-9 | 14 | TRBD2 | ASSSLAGASQETQY
TRBV4-1 | 14 | - | ASSPIKTTSSYGYT
TRBV28 | 11 | - | ASSLSGGNTIY
TRBV4-2 | 12 | TRBD2 | ASSPRGDGNEQF
TRBV4-1 | 11 | - | ASSQDRTQTQY
TRBV7-9 | 14 | - | ASGLGRPGGNQPQH
TRBV27 | 12 | - | ASSLRDYNQPQH
TRBV3-1 | 9 | - | ASSHIQGYT
TRBV6-2/TRBV6-3 | 14 | - | ASSSTVPQGNQPQH
TRBV14 | 12 | - | ASSFRMEGYGYT
TRBV7-2 | 14 | - | ASSPQRRGRTDTQY
TRBV12-3/TRBV12-4 | 18 | TRBD2 | ASSLWLGLAGAINSYEQY
TRBV13 | 15 | TRBD2 | ASSLEGLAGGPDTQY
TRBV4-2 | 11 | - | ASSHQENTEAF
TRBV6-6 | 12 | TRBD1 | ASSYAPGQGSQY
TRBV12-3/TRBV12-4 | 11 | - | ASSNSMDETQY
TRBV9 | 13 | - | ASSATQVNNSPLH
TRBV20-1 | 14 | - | SAIPLGFSTNEKLF
TRBV6-6 | 13 | TRBD1 | ASSDHRDRVYEQY
TRBV10-3 | 11 | TRBD1 | AISGTATGELF
TRBV5-1 | 12 | - | ASSPGHQGRDQY
TRBV9 | 15 | TRBD2 | ASSVGLAGGSYNEQF
TRBV20-1 | 12 | TRBD2 | SASSGGHQETQY
TRBV30 | 13 | TRBD1 | AWSEDRGTNTEAF
TRBV20-1 | 13 | - | SASTAMKSNTEAF
TRBV6-2/TRBV6-3 | 14 | - | ASRHPTVPRHNEQF
TRBV7-9 | 16 | TRBD1 | ASSSPGGDSTSRETQY
TRBV6-2/TRBV6-3 | 13 | - | ASSYYRGPNTEAF
TRBV20-1 | 10 | TRBD2 | SAREGLADMY
TRBV20-1 | 12 | - | SARVREDTGELF
TRBV28 | 13 | - | ASRRGTGPTGELF
TRBV6-5 | 12 | - | ASTDNGKNNEQY
TRBV24-1 | 12 | - | ATSDPSDYNEQY
TRBV4-1 | 9 | - | DSTSGYGYT
TRBV4-2 | 12 | - | ASSQDNAADEQF
TRBV10-3 | 11 | - | AIGVGQYNEQF
TRBV4-2 | 14 | TRBD1 | ASSQYWTGTSSGYT
TRBV29-1 | 12 | TRBD1 | SVRRTGNTGELF
TRBV6-5 | 14 | - | ASSYNMVSSYNEQF
TRBV27 | 13 | - | ASSAGQYGNYGYT
TRBV7-2 | 14 | - | ASSAQNDPGSGGYT
TRBV11-2 | 12 | - | ASGWGAKANEQF
TRBV7-9 | 13 | - | ASSFSELAKNIQY
TRBV7-9 | 12 | - | ASSGRTNTDTQY
TRBV7-2 | 12 | - | ASSSLRQAQPQH
TRBV7-9 | 13 | - | ASSSIAVSTDTQY